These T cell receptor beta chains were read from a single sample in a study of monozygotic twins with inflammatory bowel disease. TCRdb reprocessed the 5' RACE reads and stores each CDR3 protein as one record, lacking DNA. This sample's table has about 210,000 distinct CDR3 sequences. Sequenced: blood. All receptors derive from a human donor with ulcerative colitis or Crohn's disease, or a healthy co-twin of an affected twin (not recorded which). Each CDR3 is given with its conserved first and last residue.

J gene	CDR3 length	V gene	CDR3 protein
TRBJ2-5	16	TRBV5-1	CASSSLGGRARETQYF
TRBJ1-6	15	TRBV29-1	CSRVGCEDDNSPLHF
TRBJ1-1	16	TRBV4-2	CASSPYPQGSYTEAFF
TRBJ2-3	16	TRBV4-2	CASSQEGAGVADTQYF
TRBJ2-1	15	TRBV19	CASSLAGGLYNEQFF
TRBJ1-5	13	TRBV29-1	CSVDPGDGQPQHF
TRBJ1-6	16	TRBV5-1	CASSLQGGLYNSPLHF
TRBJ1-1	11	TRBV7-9	CASSSGVEAFF
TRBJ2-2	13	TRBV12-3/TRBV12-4	CASSFGATGELFF
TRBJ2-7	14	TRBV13	CASSFRQGFFEQYF
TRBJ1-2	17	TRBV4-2	CASSTLVGGPWAYGYTF
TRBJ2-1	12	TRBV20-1	CSASDRVNEQFF
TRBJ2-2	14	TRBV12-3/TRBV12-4	CASSQRENTGELFF
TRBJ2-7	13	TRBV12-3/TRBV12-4	CASSRTGVYEQYF
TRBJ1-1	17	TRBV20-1	CSARDRGKARASTEAFF
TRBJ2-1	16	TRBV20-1	CSARVGSAGHYNEQFF
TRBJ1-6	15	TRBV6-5	CASSYSQGGNSPLHF
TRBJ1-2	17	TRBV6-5	CASSYPIDGGIRYGYTF
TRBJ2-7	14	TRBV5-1	CASSFGQGFDEQYF
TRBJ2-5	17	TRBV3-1	CASSRNTGGGSQETQYF
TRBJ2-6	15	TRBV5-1	CASSLVESGANVLTF
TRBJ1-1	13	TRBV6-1	CATRFGRNTEAFF
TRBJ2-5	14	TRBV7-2	CASSFGRAQETQYF
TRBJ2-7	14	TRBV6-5	CASSWTVKSYEQYF
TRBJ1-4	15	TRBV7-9	CASSHRQAPNEKLFF
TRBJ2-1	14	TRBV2	CASSEPREYNEQFF
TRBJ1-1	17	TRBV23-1	CASSQSERGSNHFEAFF
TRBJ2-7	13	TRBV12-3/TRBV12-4	CASSWTGPYEQYF
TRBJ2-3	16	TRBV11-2	CASSLGGLAYTDTQYF
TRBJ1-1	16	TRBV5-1	CASSLGGGGVTYEAFF
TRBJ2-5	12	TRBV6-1	CASRGNQETQYF
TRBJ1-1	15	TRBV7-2	CASSFNSGGRTEAFF
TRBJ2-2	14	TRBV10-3	CAIYGGRDTGELFF
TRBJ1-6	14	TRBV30	CAWSQGLYNSPLHF
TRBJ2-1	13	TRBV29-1	CSVVRTSNNEQFF
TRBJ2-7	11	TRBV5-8	CASGLGYEQYF
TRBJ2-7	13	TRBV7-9	CASSSENRGEQYF
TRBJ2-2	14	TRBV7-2	CASSSLDLPGELFF
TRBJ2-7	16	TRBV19	CASSQPRGAGSYEQYF
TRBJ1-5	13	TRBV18	CASSPMSNQPQHF
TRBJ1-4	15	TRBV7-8	CASSPSGGTNEKLFF
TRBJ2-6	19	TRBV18	CASSLTRDRPPTGANVLTF
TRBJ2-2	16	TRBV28	CASSSSDRDWAGELFF
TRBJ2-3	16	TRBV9	CASSVGWGHSTDTQYF
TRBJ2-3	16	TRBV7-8	CASSSWTSGGADTQYF
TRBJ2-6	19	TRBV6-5	CASSFPPASGGGGANVLTF
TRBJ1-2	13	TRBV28	CASVYKVGYGYTF
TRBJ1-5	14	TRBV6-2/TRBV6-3	CASSYFGGNQPQHF
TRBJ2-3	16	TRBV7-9	CASSSTSGKVTDTQYF